Listed below are T cell receptor beta chains from one sample, sequenced in a study of lymphopenia after photon versus proton radiotherapy. Assay used: immunoSEQ multiplex PCR; TCRdb lists only in-frame clones, some missing. Here the sample spans 60,000 or so clones, around 88% being singletons. The material was peripheral blood, obtained from a patient treated with photon-based radiotherapy. All receptors derive from a man aged 35-49 years with gastric cancer. CDR3s include the opening cysteine and the closing phenylalanine or tryptophan. D genes are given only for firm matches. Clone sizes are given selectively: once, few, many, or a class where the clone is expanded.

TRBD1	-	TRBV18	TRBJ1-4	CASSSDTGATNEKLFF	TGTGCCAGCTCATCAGACACAGGGGCGACTAATGAAAAACTGTTTTTT
TRBD1	-	TRBV7-2	TRBJ1-2	CASSRDRNYGYTF	TGTGCCAGCAGTCGGGACAGAAACTATGGCTACACCTTC
-	-	TRBV10-3	TRBJ2-4	CAISETGDKINLNF	TGTGCCATCAGTGAAACGGGAGACAAGATCAATTTGAACTTC
TRBD1	-	TRBV5-6	TRBJ2-3	CASSTDRGRTDTQYF	TGTGCCAGCAGCACGGACAGGGGGCGGACAGATACGCAGTATTTT
-	-	TRBV14	TRBJ2-2	CASSQARLTGELFF	TGTGCCAGCAGCCAAGCCCGGCTCACCGGGGAGCTGTTTTTT
-	-	TRBV18	TRBJ1-6	CASSPVPGVNSPLHF	TGTGCCAGCTCACCAGTGCCTGGGGTCAATTCACCCCTCCACTTT
-	-	TRBV11-3	TRBJ1-3	CASSLGGVSGNTIYF	TGTGCCAGCAGCTTAGGAGGGGTCTCTGGAAACACCATATATTTT
TRBD1	-	TRBV7-2	TRBJ1-1	CASSLDRVRDTEAFF	TGTGCCAGCAGCCTCGACAGGGTCAGGGACACTGAAGCTTTCTTT
TRBD2	few	TRBV5-1	TRBJ2-3	CASSLLAGSTDTQYF	TGCGCCAGCAGCTTACTAGCGGGGAGCACAGATACGCAGTATTTT
-	-	TRBV6-6	TRBJ1-4	CASRGAQKNEKLFF	TGTGCCAGCCGAGGGGCACAGAAGAATGAAAAACTGTTTTTT
TRBD1	-	TRBV18	TRBJ1-2	CASSPPGQWAYGYTF	TGTGCCAGCTCACCCCCGGGACAGTGGGCTTATGGCTACACCTTC
-	-	TRBV4-1	TRBJ1-1	CASSQDYSDGGNTEAFF	TGCGCCAGCAGCCAAGATTATAGCGATGGGGGGAACACTGAAGCTTTCTTT
-	-	TRBV5-1	TRBJ1-2	CASSLTNYGYTF	TGCGCCAGCAGCTTGACTAACTATGGCTACACCTTC
-	-	TRBV18	TRBJ2-3	CASSPRSGIADTQYF	TGTGCCAGCTCACCCCGGTCGGGGATCGCAGATACGCAGTATTTT
-	-	TRBV5-6	TRBJ2-5	CASSPAYQETQYF	TGTGCCAGCAGCCCAGCCTACCAAGAGACCCAGTACTTC
-	-	TRBV29-1	TRBJ1-2	CSVGTDYGYTF	TGCAGCGTCGGGACCGATTATGGCTACACCTTC
-	-	TRBV30	TRBJ1-3	CAWSVLNIRSGNTIYF	TGTGCCTGGAGTGTACTCAACATACGCTCTGGAAACACCATATATTTT
-	few	TRBV6-1	TRBJ2-7	CASSAFYEQYF	TGTGCCAGCAGTGCCTTTTACGAGCAGTACTTC
TRBD1	-	TRBV10-3	TRBJ1-2	CAISEQGQPNGYTF	TGTGCCATCAGTGAACAGGGACAGCCCAATGGCTACACCTTC
-	-	TRBV5-1	TRBJ2-2	CASSLGYRPSTGELFF	TGCGCCAGCAGCTTAGGTTACAGGCCGTCGACCGGGGAGCTGTTTTTT
-	-	TRBV30	TRBJ1-4	CAWRQRPTNEKLFF	TGTGCCTGGAGACAGAGACCAACTAATGAAAAACTGTTTTTT
TRBD1	-	TRBV27	TRBJ1-2	CASSSGAGGLYGYTF	TGTGCCAGCAGTTCTGGGGCAGGGGGTTTGTATGGCTACACCTTC
-	-	TRBV7-3	TRBJ1-6	CASSFGTSSPLHF	TGTGCCAGCAGCTTCGGGACAAGTTCACCCCTCCACTTT
TRBD1	-	TRBV19	TRBJ2-7	CASSLTGTGGAFPYEQYF	TGTGCCAGTAGTCTAACCGGGACAGGGGGCGCATTTCCCTACGAGCAGTACTTC
-	-	TRBV9	TRBJ2-3	CASSVGPTGDTQYF	TGTGCCAGCAGCGTAGGGCCAACAGGAGATACGCAGTATTTT
-	-	TRBV6-5	TRBJ1-2	CASSSSRRKLVYGYTF	TGTGCCAGCAGTTCCTCCCGTCGGAAGTTAGTTTATGGCTACACCTTC
TRBD1	-	TRBV9	TRBJ1-2	CASSVAGTGYGYTF	TGTGCCAGCAGCGTAGCAGGGACAGGGTATGGCTACACCTTC
-	-	TRBV6-5	TRBJ1-2	CASSYSLESTSGYTF	TGTGCCAGCAGTTACTCTCTTGAGTCGACCAGTGGCTACACCTTC
TRBD1	-	TRBV30	TRBJ1-4	CAWSLSTDREKLFF	TGTGCCTGGAGTTTATCTACGGACAGGGAAAAACTGTTTTTT
-	-	TRBV28	TRBJ1-1	CASSSPIIHTEAFF	TGTGCCAGCAGTTCCCCAATCATACACACTGAAGCTTTCTTT
-	-	TRBV9	TRBJ1-2	CASSVGPGGYTF	TGTGCCAGCAGCGTCGGACCGGGTGGCTACACCTTC
-	-	TRBV2	TRBJ1-2	CASIGGPVGYTF	TGTGCCAGCATTGGGGGACCGGTTGGCTACACCTTC
-	few	TRBV7-6	TRBJ1-5	CATSPSENQPQHF	TGTGCGACCAGCCCCTCGGAGAATCAGCCCCAGCATTTT
-	-	TRBV18	TRBJ1-1	CASSRNPNTEAFF	TGTGCCAGCTCACGGAACCCGAACACTGAAGCTTTCTTT
-	-	TRBV11-2	TRBJ2-1	CASSLDGTIRLNEQFF	TGTGCCAGCAGCTTAGATGGGACGATCAGGCTCAATGAGCAGTTCTTC
TRBD1	-	TRBV29-1	TRBJ2-7	CSVEWTGELGYEQYF	TGCAGCGTTGAATGGACAGGGGAACTTGGCTACGAGCAGTACTTC
-	-	TRBV5-4	TRBJ2-1	CASSLGSRLGEQFF	TGTGCCAGCAGCTTGGGTTCGCGGCTGGGTGAGCAGTTCTTC
-	-	TRBV18	TRBJ1-1	CASSPLRNMNTEAFF	TGTGCCAGCTCACCTCTCCGTAATATGAACACTGAAGCTTTCTTT
-	-	TRBV18	TRBJ1-1	CASSRGGNTEAFF	TGTGCCAGCTCCCGGGGTGGGAACACTGAAGCTTTCTTT
-	-	TRBV6-5	TRBJ2-3	CASSYPREGGTDTQYF	TGTGCCAGCAGTTACCCCAGGGAAGGGGGGACAGATACGCAGTATTTT
-	-	TRBV6-1	TRBJ1-2	CASSEAGGFGYGYTF	TGTGCCAGCAGTGAAGCAGGAGGGTTTGGCTATGGCTACACCTTC
-	-	TRBV11-3	TRBJ2-2	CASSFSTPDTGELFF	TGTGCCAGCAGCTTCTCAACTCCGGACACCGGGGAGCTGTTTTTT
TRBD2	-	TRBV6-6	TRBJ2-7	CASRDPGLATYEQYF	TGTGCCAGCAGGGATCCGGGACTAGCTACCTACGAGCAGTACTTC
TRBD2	once	TRBV5-8	TRBJ2-5	CASSLAVAGGQETQYF	TGTGCCAGCAGCTTGGCGGTAGCGGGGGGGCAAGAGACCCAGTACTTC
-	-	TRBV9	TRBJ2-2	CASSVGGWRNTGELFF	TGTGCCAGCAGCGTAGGGGGATGGCGGAACACCGGGGAGCTGTTTTTT
-	-	TRBV11-1	TRBJ1-5	CASSLVAGGQHF	TGTGCCAGCAGCTTAGTGGCAGGTGGTCAGCATTTT
TRBD1	-	TRBV29-1	TRBJ1-1	CSVVKSGGGTEAFF	TGCAGCGTCGTTAAGTCAGGGGGGGGCACTGAAGCTTTCTTT
-	-	TRBV7-8	TRBJ1-2	CASSLEAQGTYGYTF	TGTGCCAGCAGCTTAGAGGCGCAGGGGACCTATGGCTACACCTTC
-	-	TRBV19	TRBJ1-2	CASSKVPNYGYTF	TGTGCCAGTAGTAAAGTCCCCAACTATGGCTACACCTTC
-	few	TRBV13	TRBJ1-3	CASSLGDDSNTIYF	TGTGCCAGCAGCTTAGGGGATGACAGCAACACCATATATTTT
TRBD1	-	TRBV7-6	TRBJ1-6	CASSLVSGDSSYNSPLHF	TGTGCCAGCAGCTTAGTGTCAGGGGACAGCTCCTATAATTCACCCCTCCACTTT